What follows are 22 T cell receptor beta chains derived from one specimen sequenced in a study of blood T cell repertoires in COVID-19. Measured with immunoSEQ multiplex PCR; TCRdb has only the in-frame clones, and not every one. Of about 170,000 clones in the sample, approximately 87% were seen once. The sample comprised peripheral blood. The receptor source for this set is a woman aged 55-69 years with COVID-19, enrolled during active disease.

The chain is built from TRBV7-9 and TRBJ1-4, with TRBD1 matching 8 bases. The CDR3 spans 14 residues. J gave up 7 bases and V 5 bases, and 6 bases lay outside the gene matches. The germline V gene encodes CDR1 SEHNR and CDR2 FQNEAQ (reference sequence). CDR3 region: CASSQDDRGEKLFF. In DNA form, the CDR3 reads TGTGCCAGCAGCCAAGACGACAGGGGTGAAAAACTGTTTTTT. The variable domain in full, completed from reference TRBV7-9 and TRBJ1-4, reads DTGVSQNPRHKITKRGQNVTFRCDPISEHNRLYWYRQTLGQGPEFLTYFQNEAQLEKSRLLSDRFSAERPKGSFSTLEIQRTEQGDSAMYLCASSQDDRGEKLFFGSGTQLSVL.

The chain carries TRBV29-1 and TRBJ2-1; D uncertain. Per germline, CDR1 SQVTM and CDR2 ANQGSEA. V was trimmed by 4 bases and J by 3 bases, leaving 10 bases between them. CDR3 length equals 13 residues. The CDR3 nucleotides are TGCAGCGTTGCCGCGAGAATCTACAATGAGCAGTTCTTC. Protein product: CSVAARIYNEQFF.

The CDR3 sequence is CASSEAGAGYGYTF. The CDR3 nucleotides read TGTGCCAGCAGTGAAGCGGGGGCCGGCTATGGCTACACCTTC. J is TRBJ1-2 and V is TRBV6-1, with TRBD1 as a possible D gene (6 bases). The CDR3 consists of 14 residues. Germline CDR1 MNHNS, CDR2 SASEGT. Trimming cost V 0 bases and J 4 bases, with 9 bases left between them.

This clone showed up many times. The CDR3 DNA reads TGTGCCAGTAGTATTACAGGGGATCAGGGCAATCAGCCCCAGCATTTT. Translating it yields CASSITGDQGNQPQHF. The V and J genes are TRBV19 and TRBJ1-5; 7 bases map to TRBD1. Germline CDR1 LNHDA, CDR2 SQIVND (reference sequence). The CDR3 is 16 amino acids. The junction had 7 bases not matched to a gene; V was cut back by 3 bases and J by 2 bases.

The chain recombines TRBV28 with TRBJ2-2, with 7 positions matching TRBD1. The V gene end was trimmed by 7 bases and the J gene end by 0 bases; junction bases not matched to a gene: 2. There are 14 residues in the CDR3. CDR1 and CDR2 (germline): MDHEN, SYDVKM. CDR3 protein: CASIDRANTGELFF. The CDR3 DNA is TGTGCCAGCATAGACAGGGCGAACACCGGGGAGCTGTTTTTT.

This clone was observed a few times. The chain couples TRBV5-1 to TRBJ2-7, with 12 bases lining up with TRBD1. Germline lookup yields CDR1 SGHRS and CDR2 YFSETQ. The length of the CDR3 is 18 residues. V lost 4 bases to trimming and J lost 2 bases; unmatched junction nucleotides: 13. The CDR3 region is CASSRDRGRGLAAYEQYF. The CDR3 coding sequence is TGCGCCAGCAGCCGGGACAGGGGGCGCGGACTAGCGGCCTACGAGCAGTACTTC.

This clone was seen once. The chain couples TRBV27 to TRBJ2-5, with D maybe TRBD2 (5 bases). The CDR3 contains 13 residues. V shed 6 bases and J shed 1 base, with 9 bases lying between them. Germline V gives CDR1 MNHEY, CDR2 SMNVEV (reference sequence). For the CDR3, the DNA is TGTGCCAGCAGCTCGGGGTCCCAAGAGACCCAGTACTTC. Protein: CASSSGSQETQYF.

The rearrangement joins TRBV14 to TRBJ2-5; no firm D call. Germline CDR1 and CDR2: SGHDN and FVKESK. The V end was cut by 6 bases, the J end by 5 bases, with 16 bases between. The CDR3 length is 14 residues. CDR3 region: CASSRWSGLETQYF. CDR3 nucleotides: TGTGCCAGCAGTCGTTGGAGTGGTCTCGAGACCCAGTACTTC.

This clone was counted once. The CDR3 loop reads CASSVGTGGNTEAFF. DNA for the CDR3: TGTGCCAGCAGCGTAGGGACAGGGGGGAACACTGAAGCTTTCTTT. This rearrangement joins TRBV9 to TRBJ1-1; 10 nucleotides line up with TRBD1. Trimming removed 0 bases from V and 1 base from J; junction bases left unmatched: 0. Germline V lookup: CDR1 SGDLS, CDR2 YYNGEE. The CDR3 is 15 amino acids.

The chain has TRBV11-2 and TRBJ2-2, with D uncertain. The V end lost 3 bases, the J end lost 0 bases, and 5 bases lay between the germline ends. Germline loops: CDR1 SGHAT, CDR2 FQNNGV. The CDR3 totals 14 residues. The CDR3 sequence: CASSFAANTGELFF. The CDR3 DNA is TGTGCCAGCAGCTTCGCAGCGAACACCGGGGAGCTGTTTTTT.

The chain employs TRBV7-2 and TRBJ2-5; 7 bases fit TRBD1. The germline gives CDR1 SGHTA, CDR2 FQGNSA. V was clipped by 5 bases and J by 4 bases; unmatched bases: 7. The length of the CDR3 is 14 residues. The CDR3 nucleotides read TGTGCCAGCAGCATTCAGGGGGTGGCAGAGACCCAGTACTTC. Its translation: CASSIQGVAETQYF.

The V call is TRBV7-3, the J call TRBJ2-1; D is perhaps TRBD1 (6 bases). With 0 bases removed from V and 13 bases from J, the gap between germline ends came to 13 bases. The CDR3 contains 13 residues. Germline V gene lookup returns CDR1 SGHTA and CDR2 FQGTGA. The CDR3 here is CASSLTARQAQFF. The CDR3 nucleotides read TGTGCCAGCAGCTTAACCGCCCGACAGGCTCAGTTCTTC.

On this clone: The junction departs from the called germline gene at one end, perhaps through a read error. The CDR3 DNA follows: TGTGCCAGCAGCTTAGCTAGCGATCAGCCCCAGCATTTT. This gives the protein CASSLASDQPQHF. This chain connects TRBV7-8 to TRBJ1-5; D unclear. Germline V gives CDR1 SGHVS, CDR2 FQNEAQ. This CDR3 comprises 13 residues.

The genes are TRBV5-1 and TRBJ2-2; perhaps TRBD2 as D (6 bases). There are 16 residues in the CDR3. V was cut by 5 bases and J by 5 bases, with 19 bases left in between. From germline, CDR1 is SGHRS and CDR2 YFSETQ. This chain's CDR3 is CASRRELGLQTGELFF. The DNA for the CDR3 is TGCGCCAGCAGGCGGGAACTCGGACTACAGACCGGGGAGCTGTTTTTT. The full variable domain, rest sourced from reference TRBV5-1 and TRBJ2-2, is KAGVTQTPRYLIKTRGQQVTLSCSPISGHRSVSWYQQTPGQGLQFLFEYFSETQRNKGNFPGRFSGRQFSNSRSEMNVSTLELGDSALYLCASRRELGLQTGELFFGEGSRLTVL.

This chain links TRBV14 with TRBJ2-7; D is perhaps TRBD2 (6 bases). V lost 0 bases and J lost 3, with 15 bases in between. The CDR3 spans 16 residues. CDR1 SGHDN and CDR2 FVKESK come from the germline V gene. CDR3 loop: CASSQDMGRDHYEQYF. The CDR3 DNA follows: TGTGCCAGCAGCCAAGACATGGGGCGGGACCACTACGAGCAGTACTTC.

V gene TRBV11-2 combines with J gene TRBJ2-2, with a weak D call TRBD1 (6 bases). Trimming shortened V by 5 bases and J by 3 bases, and 16 bases separated the two germline ends. The V gene's germline CDR1 is SGHAT and CDR2 FQNNGV. This CDR3 has 16 amino acids. The chain's CDR3 is CASSLTGRGYTGELFF. The CDR3, as DNA: TGTGCCAGCAGCCTTACCGGTAGGGGGTACACCGGGGAGCTGTTTTTT.

This chain joins TRBV7-2 and TRBJ2-7; the D gene is possibly TRBD2 (6 bases). The CDR3 runs 15 residues. Germline CDR1 and CDR2: SGHTA and FQGNSA. V was pared by 5 bases and J by 2 bases, with 16 bases between. This chain's CDR3 is CASSTTTGDTYEQYF. The CDR3 DNA is TGTGCCAGCAGCACAACAACGGGAGACACCTACGAGCAGTACTTC.

The V and J genes are TRBV5-1 and TRBJ2-1, with 10 bases aligning to TRBD2. The length of the CDR3 is 17 residues. The J segment lost 0 bases and the V segment lost 2 bases, leaving 5 bases of the junction unmatched. Germline CDR1 SGHRS, CDR2 YFSETQ. This CDR3 is CASSLTASGSSYNEQFF. The CDR3 nucleotides read TGCGCCAGCAGCTTAACAGCTAGCGGGAGCTCCTACAATGAGCAGTTCTTC.

This clone was picked up a small number of times. The V call is TRBV7-2, the J call TRBJ1-1; 10 bases agree with TRBD1. Germline-derived CDR1 and CDR2 are SGHTA and FQGNSA. The CDR3 covers 15 residues. Trimming cost V 5 bases and J 3 bases; bases outside gene matches: 6. CDR3 sequence (DNA): TGTGCCAGCAGCACGGGACAGGGGATGGACACTGAAGCTTTCTTT. Translation gives CASSTGQGMDTEAFF.

This clone was counted once. CDR3 DNA: TGTGCCAGCAGCCGCCCCAGGGTTGACTATGGCTACACCTTC. This translates into CASSRPRVDYGYTF. The chain links TRBV28 to TRBJ1-2, with a tentative D call TRBD1 (5 bases). Germline CDR1 is MDHEN and CDR2 is SYDVKM. Trimming stripped 6 bases from V and 3 bases from J, with 14 bases between. This CDR3 has 14 amino acids.

The rearrangement links TRBV6-4 to TRBJ2-2; D is possibly TRBD2 (6 bases). The CDR3 has 15 residues. The V gene's germline CDR1 is MRHNA and CDR2 SNTAGT. Trimming stripped 0 bases from V and 7 bases from J, with 12 bases between. CDR3 region: CASSDSSRRGGELFF. The DNA for the CDR3 is TGTGCCAGCAGTGACTCGTCTCGGAGGGGCGGGGAGCTGTTTTTT.

The chain employs TRBV10-3 and TRBJ1-1, with D possibly matching TRBD1 (6 bases). CDR1 is ENHRY, CDR2 SYGVKD, per germline. Trimming stripped 6 bases from V and 2 bases from J, with 13 bases between. This CDR3 comprises 14 residues. As DNA, the CDR3 is TGTGCCATCAGCACCGGGACACCTAACACTGAAGCTTTCTTT. It translates to CAISTGTPNTEAFF.